Below, 26 T cell receptor beta chains from the same sample are listed, as sequenced in a study of blood T cell repertoires in COVID-19. Produced via immunoSEQ multiplex PCR; TCRdb's table is partial and in-frame only. The sample consists of tens of thousands of clones, 70% to 80% of them appearing once. Input material: peripheral blood. These receptors originate from a man between 70 and 80 years old with COVID-19, enrolled during active disease.

The chain has TRBV25-1 and TRBJ1-2, with 7 nucleotides matching TRBD1. The V segment lost 5 bases and the J segment 3 bases; nucleotides outside the gene matches: 6. The CDR3 consists of 14 residues. The germline V gene encodes CDR1 MGHDK and CDR2 SYGVNS. In DNA form, the CDR3 reads TGTGCCAGCAGTTTTTCAGGGGGTGACTATGGCTACACCTTC. As protein: CASSFSGGDYGYTF.

By share, this clone ranks as medium-sized (0.01 to 0.1%). The CDR3 sequence: CASSQAGSGNTIYF. In DNA, the CDR3 is TGTGCCAGCAGCCAAGCAGGATCAGGAAACACCATATATTTT. This chain links TRBV3-1 (or the pseudogene TRBV3-2) with TRBJ1-3; the D is unclear. Germline CDR1 reads LGHDT; CDR2 reads YNNKEL (reference sequence). The CDR3 is 14 amino acids. V dropped 1 base and J dropped 4 bases, with 8 bases sitting between them.

The V gene is TRBV19, the J gene TRBJ2-4; 9 bases are a match to TRBD1. The CDR3 loop spans 14 amino acids. The J segment lost 2 bases and the V segment lost 7 bases, leaving 3 bases of the junction unmatched. The germline gives CDR1 LNHDA, CDR2 SQIVND (reference sequence). The CDR3 DNA reads TGTGCCAGTAAACAGGGGGCGTCCAAAAACATTCAGTACTTC. This codes for CASKQGASKNIQYF. Looking up the rest from reference TRBV19 and TRBJ2-4 gives the full variable domain: DGGITQSPKYLFRKEGQNVTLSCEQNLNHDAMYWYRQDPGQGLRLIYYSQIVNDFQKGDIAEGYSVSREKKESFPLTVTSAQKNPTAFYLCASKQGASKNIQYFGAGTRLSVL.

The V call is TRBV29-1, the J call TRBJ1-2; TRBD1 agrees at 7 bases. The CDR3 length is 15 residues. Germline loops: CDR1 SQVTM, CDR2 ANQGSEA. J was trimmed by 4 bases and V by 4 bases; bases with no gene match: 12. CDR3 sequence (DNA): TGCAGCGTTGGGGACAGACAGGGATTGGTCTATGGCTACACCTTC. Translated, it gives CSVGDRQGLVYGYTF.

The rearrangement joins TRBV7-9 to TRBJ2-7, with a tentative D call TRBD1 (5 bases). The CDR3 loop spans 13 amino acids. Germline loops: CDR1 SEHNR, CDR2 FQNEAQ (reference sequence). With 1 base removed from V and 9 bases from J, the gap between germline ends came to 13 bases. The CDR3 protein is CASSLDQKGPQYF. The CDR3 bases are TGTGCCAGCAGCTTAGATCAGAAGGGGCCGCAGTACTTC.

V is TRBV27 and J is TRBJ2-1; D possibly corresponds to TRBD2 (5 bases). V dropped 5 bases and J dropped 3 bases, with 17 bases sitting between them. Germline loops: CDR1 MNHEY, CDR2 SMNVEV (reference sequence). This CDR3 comprises 16 residues. CDR3 DNA sequence: TGTGCCAGCAGTCCCGGACTCCGGCCTTTCTACAATGAGCAGTTCTTC. Translating gives CASSPGLRPFYNEQFF.

A single count supports this clone. The chain uses TRBV20-1 and TRBJ2-1; 8 bases match TRBD2. The germline V gene has CDR1 DFQATT and CDR2 SNEGSKA (reference sequence). V dropped 3 bases and J dropped 1; count of bases not matched to a gene: 11. The CDR3 is made up of 17 amino acids. The CDR3 DNA is TGCAGTGCTAGTCGCAGCGGGAGTACCGGGTCCTACAATGAGCAGTTCTTC. It encodes CSASRSGSTGSYNEQFF.

CDR3 bases: TGTGCCAGCAGTCCTCGGACAGGGACGGGCTATGGCTACACCTTC. Translated, it gives CASSPRTGTGYGYTF. The chain links TRBV28 to TRBJ1-2; 8 nucleotides align to TRBD1. This CDR3 has 15 residues. The V gene's germline CDR1 is MDHEN and CDR2 SYDVKM. V was pared by 5 bases and J by 4 bases, with 9 bases of the junction left unmatched.

The chain carries TRBV2 and TRBJ2-7; the D gene is possibly TRBD1 (6 bases). The CDR3 loop spans 13 amino acids. Germline V gene sequence: CDR1 SNHLY, CDR2 FYNNEI. Deletions cut 10 bases from V and 4 bases from J, with 17 bases between. This chain's CDR3 is CANSRGTHYEQYF. The CDR3 DNA reads as TGTGCCAATTCACGAGGGACACATTACGAGCAGTACTTC.

The rearrangement uses TRBV5-1 and TRBJ2-7; TRBD2 agrees at 10 bases. This CDR3 is 15 amino acids long. CDR1 SGHRS and CDR2 YFSETQ come from the germline V gene. The V segment lost 0 bases and the J segment 4 bases; nucleotides outside the gene matches: 4. CDR3 sequence: CASSLGGTSVYEQYF. The CDR3 region has the DNA TGCGCCAGCAGCTTGGGCGGGACTAGCGTATACGAGCAGTACTTC.

In this sample, this clone turned up once. V gene TRBV4-3 combines with J gene TRBJ1-1, with TRBD1 matching over 7 bases. The CDR3 is 16 residues long. Germline V gene lookup returns CDR1 LGHNA and CDR2 YSLEER. V dropped 0 bases and J dropped 1; count of bases not matched to a gene: 5. The CDR3 nucleotides are TGCGCCAGCAGCCAAGATCGGGCAGGGGGGAACACTGAAGCTTTCTTT. The encoded protein is CASSQDRAGGNTEAFF.

The chain employs TRBV28 and TRBJ2-3; 15 bases align to TRBD2. Losses at the gene ends were 3 bases for V and 4 bases for J; bases not matched to a gene: 5. The CDR3 length is 17 residues. CDR1 and CDR2 (germline): MDHEN, SYDVKM. The DNA of the CDR3 is TGTGCCAGCAGTTTTGGGACTAGCGGGAGGAAGGCAGATACGCAGTATTTT. This sequence encodes CASSFGTSGRKADTQYF.

This clone appeared a few times. The rearrangement joins TRBV7-9 to TRBJ1-2; 7 bases map to TRBD1. The CDR3 runs to 15 residues. Germline V CDR1 and CDR2: SEHNR, FQNEAQ (reference sequence). V was clipped by 5 bases and J by 4 bases; unmatched bases: 10. The CDR3 loop reads CASSTDREASYGYTF. The CDR3 DNA reads TGTGCCAGCAGCACCGACAGGGAGGCGAGCTATGGCTACACCTTC.

The rearrangement links TRBV4-1 to TRBJ1-1; 8 bases agree with TRBD1. This CDR3 spans 16 amino acids. The germline CDR1 and CDR2 sequences are MGHRA and YSYEKL. Trimming at V came to 1 base and at J to 5 bases, leaving 9 bases not matched to a gene. CDR3: CASSQVPLTGATEAFF. CDR3 DNA sequence: TGCGCCAGCAGCCAAGTCCCTCTGACAGGGGCGACTGAAGCTTTCTTT.

This clone was observed a single time. V usage is TRBV5-5 and J usage is TRBJ2-2, with 7 bases identical to TRBD2. CDR3 size: 15 residues. Trimming removed 2 bases from V and 4 bases from J; junction bases left unmatched: 5. Germline CDR1 SGHKS, CDR2 YYEKEE (reference sequence). The CDR3 loop is CASSFTSGGTGELFF. CDR3 bases: TGTGCCAGCAGCTTTACCTCGGGGGGCACCGGGGAGCTGTTTTTT.

This clone was found once. This chain joins TRBV27 and TRBJ1-4; 8 positions match TRBD1. V was clipped by 2 bases and J by 5 bases; unmatched bases: 22. Germline CDR1 MNHEY, CDR2 SMNVEV (reference sequence). The length of the CDR3 is 21 residues. The DNA of the CDR3 is TGTGCCAGCAGTTTAACGGCAGGGGGCGAGGTTACGCAACTAATAAATGAAAAACTGTTTTTT. Its translation: CASSLTAGGEVTQLINEKLFF.

The chain couples TRBV5-1 to TRBJ1-2, with D tentatively TRBD1 (5 bases). CDR1 SGHRS and CDR2 YFSETQ come from the germline V gene. This CDR3 contains 13 residues. With 0 bases removed from V and 7 bases from J, the gap between germline ends came to 10 bases. In nucleotides, the CDR3 is TGCGCCAGCAGCTTGGCAGGGTACGGTGGCTACACCTTC. As protein: CASSLAGYGGYTF.

This clone has only one observation. This rearrangement joins TRBV18 to TRBJ1-5; perhaps TRBD1 as D (6 bases). Trimming cost V 3 bases and J 4 bases, with 7 bases left between them. CDR1 is KGHSH and CDR2 is LQKENI in the germline V gene. The CDR3 totals 13 residues. This CDR3 is CASSPTGNQPQHF. CDR3 bases: TGTGCCAGCTCACCTACAGGGAATCAGCCCCAGCATTTT.

This clone has just a few counts. This rearrangement joins TRBV7-3 to TRBJ1-1; 7 nucleotides match TRBD1. Germline-derived CDR1 and CDR2 are SGHTA and FQGTGA. Trimming cost V 6 bases and J 5 bases; bases outside gene matches: 6. The CDR3 totals 13 residues. The CDR3 loop reads CASSTGAQTEAFF. CDR3 coding DNA: TGTGCCAGCAGTACAGGGGCGCAGACTGAAGCTTTCTTT.

This rearrangement joins TRBV6-5 to TRBJ2-7; TRBD1 aligns across 8 bases. CDR3 length: 14 amino acids. Germline values: CDR1 MNHEY, CDR2 SVGAGI. The V and J ends lost 0 bases and 2 bases, in that order; junction bases with no gene match: 0. The CDR3 loop reads CASSYSTGAYEQYF. In DNA, the CDR3 is TGTGCCAGCAGTTACTCGACAGGGGCCTACGAGCAGTACTTC.

This chain links TRBV6-2 or TRBV6-3 with TRBJ2-7, with D perhaps TRBD2 (6 bases). V lost 5 bases and J lost 3, with 8 bases in between. CDR3 length: 12 amino acids. Germline V gene lookup returns CDR1 MNHEY and CDR2 SVGEGT. The CDR3 loop reads CASSGDFYEQYF. DNA of the CDR3: TGTGCCAGCAGTGGGGACTTCTACGAGCAGTACTTC.

J is TRBJ2-3 and V is TRBV7-2; no firm D call. The CDR3 runs to 13 residues. Between the trimmed V and J ends, which lost 4 bases and 4 bases, there was a span of 9 bases. Germline V gene data show CDR1 as SGHTA and CDR2 as FQGNSA. The CDR3 loop is CASSYLVADTQYF. In nucleotides, the CDR3 is TGTGCCAGCAGCTACCTAGTTGCAGATACGCAGTATTTT.

The gene calls are TRBV28 and TRBJ1-4, with 9 bases lining up with TRBD1. The V segment lost 5 bases and the J segment 0 bases; nucleotides outside the gene matches: 7. The CDR3 length is 17 residues. Germline lookup yields CDR1 MDHEN and CDR2 SYDVKM. The CDR3 reads CASSILGTGPTNEKLFF. Here the CDR3 DNA reads TGTGCCAGCAGTATACTCGGGACAGGGCCAACTAATGAAAAACTGTTTTTT.

This clone has more than one count but fewer than ten. The V and J genes are TRBV7-9 and TRBJ1-2; 7 bases align to TRBD1. V was pared by 3 bases and J by 4 bases, with 5 bases of the junction left unmatched. There are 14 residues in the CDR3. Looked up from germline, CDR1 is SEHNR and CDR2 is FQNEAQ (reference sequence). CDR3 loop: CASSLTGTSYGYTF. CDR3 nucleotides: TGTGCCAGCAGCTTGACAGGGACGTCCTATGGCTACACCTTC.

V and J are TRBV5-1 and TRBJ1-1, with 11 bases fitting TRBD1. The CDR3 covers 16 residues. Germline V lookup: CDR1 SGHRS, CDR2 YFSETQ. J lost 3 bases, V lost 4 bases, and 8 bases had no gene match. CDR3 sequence: CASSHGQGAPYTEAFF. Here the CDR3 DNA reads TGCGCCAGCAGCCATGGACAGGGGGCTCCGTACACTGAAGCTTTCTTT.

This chain uses TRBV10-3 with TRBJ2-2; D possibly corresponds to TRBD2 (5 bases). There are 15 residues in the CDR3. V lost 2 bases, J lost 7 bases, and 14 bases lay in between. Germline CDR1 is ENHRY and CDR2 is SYGVKD. CDR3 region: CAISETDTSIGELFF. CDR3 nucleotide sequence: TGTGCCATCAGTGAGACAGATACTAGTATCGGGGAGCTGTTTTTT.